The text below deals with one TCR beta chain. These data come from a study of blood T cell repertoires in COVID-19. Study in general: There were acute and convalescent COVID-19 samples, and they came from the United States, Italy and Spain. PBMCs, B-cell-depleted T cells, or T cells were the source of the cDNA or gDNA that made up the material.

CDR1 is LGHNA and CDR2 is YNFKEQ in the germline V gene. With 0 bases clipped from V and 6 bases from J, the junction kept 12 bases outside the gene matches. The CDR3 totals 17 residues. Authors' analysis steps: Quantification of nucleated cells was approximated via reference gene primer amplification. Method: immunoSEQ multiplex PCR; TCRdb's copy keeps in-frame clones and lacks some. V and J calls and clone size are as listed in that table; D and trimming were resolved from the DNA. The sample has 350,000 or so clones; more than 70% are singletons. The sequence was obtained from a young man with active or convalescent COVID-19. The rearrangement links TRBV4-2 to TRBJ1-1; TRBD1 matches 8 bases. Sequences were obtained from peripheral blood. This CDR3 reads CASSQDGPGGARAEAFF. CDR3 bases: TGTGCCAGCAGCCAAGACGGGCCAGGGGGCGCGAGGGCTGAAGCTTTCTTT.